These 28 T cell receptor beta chains came from one sample sequenced in a study of control samples from healthy donors and cancer patients. TCRdb's table, derived via immunoSEQ multiplex PCR, lists solely in-frame clones and lacks some. This sample has tens of thousands of clones, with around 87% found just once. Sequencing was performed on PBMCs. The source is a man in his sixties with head and neck cancer.

On this clone: The germline gene is not matched at one end of the junction; a read error may be the cause. The V and J genes are TRBV7-9 and TRBJ2-1; 9 positions match TRBD2. The CDR3 sequence is 11 residues long. Germline CDR1 reads SEHNR; CDR2 reads FQNEAQ (reference sequence). In DNA form, the CDR3 reads TGCTGCAGCGGGGGGTACAATGAGCAGTTCTTC. The encoded protein is CCSGGYNEQFF.

V is TRBV5-1 and J is TRBJ2-2; unclear D gene. The CDR3 consists of 14 residues. Germline assignment: CDR1 SGHRS and CDR2 YFSETQ. V dropped 5 bases and J dropped 2 bases, with 10 bases sitting between them. CDR3 sequence: CASRRRYNTGELFF. CDR3 sequence (DNA): TGCGCCAGCAGACGTCGTTACAACACCGGGGAGCTGTTTTTT.

The chain combines TRBV7-8 with TRBJ2-5; no reliable D call. This CDR3 has 15 amino acids. Trimming took off 2 bases at V and 0 bases at J, with 10 bases between the two ends. Germline V gene sequence: CDR1 SGHVS, CDR2 FQNEAQ. Written as DNA, the CDR3 is TGTGCCAGCAGCTTAAATGACGGATACCAAGAGACCCAGTACTTC. It translates to CASSLNDGYQETQYF.

The gene calls are TRBV6-2 or TRBV6-3 and TRBJ1-2, with D possibly TRBD1 on 5 matching bases. Germline V gene lookup returns CDR1 MNHEY and CDR2 SVGEGT. CDR3 length equals 15 residues. V shed 2 bases and J shed 2 bases, with 12 bases lying between them. The CDR3 loop reads CASSYGGRENYGYTF. The CDR3 nucleotides read TGTGCCAGCAGTTACGGTGGCAGGGAGAACTATGGCTACACCTTC.

This sequence joins TRBV28 and TRBJ1-2; the D is unclear. Looked up from germline, CDR1 is MDHEN and CDR2 is SYDVKM. The length of the CDR3 is 12 residues. The V end lost 3 bases, the J end lost 2 bases, and 4 bases lay between the germline ends. The CDR3 DNA reads as TGTGCCAGCAGTTTGAGGAACTATGGCTACACCTTC. It is translated as CASSLRNYGYTF.

Only a few counts were recorded for this clone. The chain joins TRBV5-1 to TRBJ2-2; D unclear. This CDR3 region has 12 residues. Germline CDR1 reads SGHRS; CDR2 reads YFSETQ. Trimming cost V 4 bases and J 6 bases, with 7 bases left between them. The chain's CDR3 is CASSPVPGELFF. The CDR3 bases are TGCGCCAGCAGCCCCGTGCCCGGGGAGCTGTTTTTT.

The rearrangement links TRBV4-3 to TRBJ1-1; 7 bases map to TRBD1. The germline CDR1 and CDR2 sequences are LGHNA and YSLEER. Unmatched junction bases numbered 6, after V lost 1 base and J lost 10 bases. The length of the CDR3 is 13 residues. CDR3 amino acids: CASSQGTGVAAFF. The CDR3 DNA reads as TGCGCCAGCAGCCAAGGAACAGGGGTAGCAGCTTTCTTT.

V gene TRBV5-4 combines with J gene TRBJ2-5, with D possibly being TRBD2 (5 bases). The V gene's germline CDR1 is SGHNT and CDR2 YYREEE (reference sequence). The CDR3 has 15 amino acids. V was pared by 3 bases and J by 1 base, with 13 bases between. CDR3 DNA sequence: TGTGCCAGCAGCTCGCTACTAAGCGGCCAAGAGACCCAGTACTTC. It is translated as CASSSLLSGQETQYF.

The rearrangement uses TRBV5-1 and TRBJ2-7; no definite D call. The ends were cut back, 4 bases at V and 4 bases at J, with 15 bases in the middle. CDR1 SGHRS and CDR2 YFSETQ come from the germline V gene. The CDR3 is made up of 14 amino acids. The CDR3 loop reads CASSPGPPEYEQYF. The CDR3 nucleotides read TGCGCCAGCAGCCCCGGGCCGCCAGAGTACGAGCAGTACTTC.

This chain joins TRBV7-3 and TRBJ1-3; D may be TRBD1 (5 bases). V was cut by 7 bases and J by 0 bases, with 19 bases left in between. The germline V gene encodes CDR1 SGHTA and CDR2 FQGTGA. CDR3 size: 17 residues. CDR3: CASTTFGRDLSGNTIYF. CDR3 coding DNA: TGTGCCAGCACCACTTTCGGCAGGGACCTCTCTGGAAACACCATATATTTT. Full variable domain (remainder filled in from reference TRBV7-3 and TRBJ1-3): GAGVSQTPSNKVTEKGKYVELRCDPISGHTALYWYRQSLGQGPEFLIYFQGTGAADDSGLPNDRFFAVRPEGSVSTLKIQRTERGDSAVYLCASTTFGRDLSGNTIYFGEGSWLTVV.

The rearrangement links TRBV2 to TRBJ2-1; 10 bases are a match to TRBD1. The germline CDR1 and CDR2 sequences are SNHLY and FYNNEI. The CDR3 consists of 15 residues. The ends lost 5 bases at V and 2 bases at J; junction bases unmatched: 3. This CDR3 reads CASSRDRGTYNEQFF. For the CDR3, the DNA is TGTGCCAGCAGTCGGGACAGGGGAACCTACAATGAGCAGTTCTTC.

The J gene is TRBJ1-2, the V gene TRBV3-1 (or the pseudogene TRBV3-2); tentatively, D is TRBD1 (5 bases). Trimming stripped 1 base from V and 2 bases from J, with 23 bases between. The germline CDR1 and CDR2 sequences are LGHDT and YNNKEL (reference sequence). The CDR3 totals 19 residues. CDR3 residues: CASSQALRQSRFSNYGYTF. The CDR3 DNA is TGTGCCAGCAGCCAAGCCCTGAGACAGAGTAGATTTTCCAACTATGGCTACACCTTC.

The genes are TRBV5-6 and TRBJ2-7; D gene uncertain. Germline loops: CDR1 SGHDT, CDR2 YYEEEE. Trimming took 2 bases from V and 5 from J, leaving 17 bases between them. The length of the CDR3 is 15 residues. The CDR3 region has the DNA TGTGCCAGCAGCTTCGTTAGCTGGATGGATAACGAGCAGTACTTC. It translates to CASSFVSWMDNEQYF.

V is TRBV5-5 and J is TRBJ2-7; no firm D call. There are 14 residues in the CDR3. Looked up from germline, CDR1 is SGHKS and CDR2 is YYEKEE (reference sequence). Trimming stripped 1 base from V and 2 bases from J, with 10 bases between. This CDR3 is CASSLLQSTYEQYF. In nucleotides, the CDR3 is TGTGCCAGCAGCTTGTTGCAGTCTACCTACGAGCAGTACTTC.

This clone was counted once. This chain links TRBV15 with TRBJ2-2; TRBD1 matches 7 bases. Germline CDR1 and CDR2: LNHNV and YYDKDF (reference sequence). The junction had 5 bases not matched to a gene; V was cut back by 1 base and J by 3 bases. The CDR3 contains 16 residues. The CDR3, as DNA: TGTGCCACCAGCAGAGGACCAGGGGGTGACACCGGGGAGCTGTTTTTT. Protein sequence: CATSRGPGGDTGELFF.

The V and J genes are TRBV7-8 and TRBJ1-5; a possible D gene is TRBD1 (5 bases). This CDR3 is built from 16 residues. Between the trimmed V and J ends, which lost 1 base and 0 bases, there was a span of 10 bases. Germline CDR1 and CDR2: SGHVS and FQNEAQ. CDR3 residues: CASSLDGAYSNQPQHF. CDR3 bases: TGTGCCAGCAGCTTAGATGGGGCTTATAGCAATCAGCCCCAGCATTTT.

V gene TRBV5-1 combines with J gene TRBJ2-1, with TRBD2 matching 8 bases. Germline V gives CDR1 SGHRS, CDR2 YFSETQ. This CDR3 has 17 amino acids. V trimming: 4 bases; J trimming: 0 bases; junction bases outside the gene matches: 9. The CDR3 protein is CASSSTGTRGSYNEQFF. CDR3 nucleotides: TGCGCCAGCAGCAGCACCGGGACTAGGGGCTCCTACAATGAGCAGTTCTTC.

The chain couples TRBV2 to TRBJ1-2; D remains unclear. Germline lookup yields CDR1 SNHLY and CDR2 FYNNEI. Trimming removed 4 bases from V and 8 bases from J, with 11 bases in between. The CDR3 sequence is 12 residues long. The CDR3 DNA reads TGTGCCAGCAGTGTAAAGGGAGGCGGCTACACCTTC. Protein sequence: CASSVKGGGYTF.

In DNA, the CDR3 is TGCGCCAGCAGCCGGACGGGTATGGAGGCAGATACGCAGTATTTT. Its protein product is CASSRTGMEADTQYF. The chain couples TRBV5-1 to TRBJ2-3; D is perhaps TRBD2 (5 bases). Trimming shortened V by 4 bases and J by 4 bases, and 16 bases separated the two germline ends. Germline values: CDR1 SGHRS, CDR2 YFSETQ. CDR3 size: 15 residues.

This chain connects TRBV5-4 to TRBJ2-1, with D unclear. CDR3 length: 14 residues. The germline V gene encodes CDR1 SGHNT and CDR2 YYREEE (reference sequence). Trimming removed 5 bases at V and 8 bases at J, with 17 bases between. The CDR3: CASRRARLDDEQFF. For the CDR3, the DNA is TGTGCCAGCAGAAGGGCGCGGCTTGACGATGAGCAGTTCTTC.

The chain carries TRBV6-1 and TRBJ1-5; D unclear. The germline CDR1 and CDR2 sequences are MNHNS and SASEGT. The V and J ends lost 1 base and 2 bases respectively, with 24 bases between them. This CDR3 spans 20 amino acids. This CDR3 reads CASSEECAGPLSPGNQPQHF. CDR3 DNA sequence: TGTGCCAGCAGTGAAGAATGTGCAGGACCACTCTCGCCGGGCAATCAGCCCCAGCATTTT.

This chain connects TRBV6-5 to TRBJ1-1; D unclear. Trimming took off 7 bases at V and 6 bases at J, with 21 bases between the two ends. CDR1 is MNHEY and CDR2 is SVGAGI in the germline V gene. This CDR3 contains 15 residues. The chain's CDR3 is CASTRNPSAAAEAFF. The CDR3 DNA follows: TGTGCCAGCACCCGAAACCCATCAGCGGCCGCTGAAGCTTTCTTT.

As DNA, the CDR3 is TGTGCCAGTAGCCCCTTTCGGGGAACGATCACAGATACGCAGTATTTT. It specifies CASSPFRGTITDTQYF. The chain recombines TRBV19 with TRBJ2-3; possibly TRBD2 for D (5 bases). Germline CDR1 is LNHDA and CDR2 is SQIVND (reference sequence). This CDR3 region has 16 residues. V lost 6 bases to trimming and J lost 2 bases, with 18 bases between them.

V and J are TRBV6-7 and TRBJ2-3; TRBD2 matches at 7 bases. TRBV6-7 is noted as an ORF with a role that remains uncertain. This CDR3 contains 14 residues. Trimming cost V 7 bases and J 3 bases; bases outside gene matches: 7. CDR3 DNA: TGTGCCAGCAAGGTAAAGCGGGATACAGATACGCAGTATTTT. Its protein is CASKVKRDTDTQYF.

This chain connects TRBV3-1 (or the pseudogene TRBV3-2) to TRBJ2-7, with D maybe TRBD2 (6 bases). The CDR3 loop spans 15 amino acids. V gave up 4 bases and J gave up 4 bases, with 17 bases separating them. CDR1 is LGHDT, CDR2 YNNKEL, per germline (reference sequence). The CDR3 spells CASSPQVGGSYEQYF. CDR3 bases: TGTGCCAGCAGCCCCCAAGTGGGGGGATCTTACGAGCAGTACTTC.

The chain employs TRBV27 and TRBJ2-7, with 8 positions matching TRBD1. Germline V gene lookup returns CDR1 MNHEY and CDR2 SMNVEV (reference sequence). V lost 3 bases to trimming and J lost 3 bases; unmatched junction nucleotides: 13. The CDR3 loop spans 17 amino acids. In nucleotides, the CDR3 is TGTGCCAGCAGTTTTGGAGGCGGACAGGGCTTTATCTACGAGCAGTACTTC. Its translation is CASSFGGGQGFIYEQYF.

The rearrangement joins TRBV28 to TRBJ2-7, with 11 nucleotides matching TRBD2. Germline values: CDR1 MDHEN, CDR2 SYDVKM. The CDR3 sequence is 16 residues long. J lost 3 bases, V lost 6 bases, and 10 bases had no gene match. The CDR3 DNA reads as TGTGCCAGCAGACCCCCGACTAGCGGGATCAGCTACGAGCAGTACTTC. This sequence encodes CASRPPTSGISYEQYF.

The J gene is TRBJ2-5, the V gene TRBV11-2; unclear D gene. This CDR3 contains 12 residues. The germline V gene has CDR1 SGHAT and CDR2 FQNNGV. V dropped 5 bases and J dropped 5 bases, with 9 bases sitting between them. CDR3 in DNA: TGTGCCAGCAGCCGAGATCGTGAGACCCAGTACTTC. It translates to CASSRDRETQYF.